This note documents a single T cell receptor beta chain sequence. Data came from immunoSEQ multiplex PCR; TCRdb stores just in-frame clones and leaves some out. The repertoire holds approximately 46,000 clones, with roughly 96% as singletons. This sample was taken from a study of T cells in tuberculosis. The time point here: new active TB diagnosis, blood taken before or within 7 days of starting treatment. This CDR3 comprises 14 residues. Looked up from germline, CDR1 is SGHTA and CDR2 is FQGNSA. The V end lost 3 bases, the J end lost 7 bases, and 15 bases lay between the germline ends. The sequencing here drew on PBMCs, taken at tuberculosis diagnosis. The chain combines TRBV7-2 with TRBJ1-2; D remains unclear. This receptor was obtained from an adult with tuberculosis. The DNA for the CDR3 is TGTGCCAGCAGCTTGAGGAGGGATCTCTCTGGCTACACCTTC. It yields the protein CASSLRRDLSGYTF.